This passage covers 9 T cell receptor beta chains from one sample sequenced in a study of CD4 T cells in relation to SARS-CoV-2 and coronaviruses. These receptors' targets are unknown. Before the COVID-19 pandemic, during about 2011-2019, CD4+ T cells were taken from unexposed donors. The cells were cultured for about ten days before CD4+ T cells were isolated. The protocol was immunoSEQ multiplex PCR, while the TCRdb copy is restricted to in-frame clones and leaves out a portion. The sample includes more than 20,000 clones, approximately 70% of them seen just once. Specimen: CD4+ T cells from PBMCs, cultured in vitro. Source of these receptors: a human donor in good health.

The rearrangement joins TRBV10-3 to TRBJ1-2; no definite D call. This CDR3 is 13 amino acids long. Deletions cut 4 bases from V and 1 base from J, with 7 bases between. Germline CDR1 ENHRY, CDR2 SYGVKD. The CDR3 DNA is TGTGCCATCAGTGCGGAGGGTAACTATGGCTACACCTTC. This gives the protein CAISAEGNYGYTF.

This clone was found once. J is TRBJ1-5 and V is TRBV2, with a possible D match to TRBD1 (5 bases). The CDR3 has 15 amino acids. The V end lost 5 bases, the J end lost 1 base, and 12 bases lay between the germline ends. Germline V lookup: CDR1 SNHLY, CDR2 FYNNEI. CDR3 residues: CASSLGAVSNQPQHF. The DNA of the CDR3 is TGTGCCAGCAGTCTAGGGGCGGTCAGCAATCAGCCCCAGCATTTT. Looking up the rest from reference TRBV2 and TRBJ1-5 gives the full variable domain: EPEVTQTPSHQVTQMGQEVILRCVPISNHLYFYWYRQILGQKVEFLVSFYNNEISEKSEIFDDQFSVERPDGSNFTLKIRSTKLEDSAMYFCASSLGAVSNQPQHFGDGTRLSIL.

This sequence joins TRBV5-8 and TRBJ2-1; a possible D gene is TRBD2 (5 bases). The CDR3 is 14 amino acids. Germline V lookup: CDR1 SGHTS, CDR2 YDEGEE. The ends were cut back, 1 base at V and 8 bases at J, with 13 bases in the middle. This CDR3 is CASSLRTRAHEQFF. CDR3 sequence (DNA): TGTGCCAGCAGCTTGCGAACTAGGGCCCATGAGCAGTTCTTC.

The chain is built from TRBV5-8 and TRBJ1-1; maybe TRBD1 (6 bases). The CDR3 consists of 13 residues. Per the germline V gene, CDR1 is SGHTS and CDR2 is YDEGEE. V was pared by 5 bases and J by 6 bases, with 14 bases between. The DNA of the CDR3 is TGTGCCAGCAGAATTACAGGGTACCCTGAAGCTTTCTTT. Protein sequence: CASRITGYPEAFF.

V and J are TRBV18 and TRBJ2-1, with 9 bases matching TRBD1. The CDR3 is 17 residues long. Germline CDR1 and CDR2: KGHSH and LQKENI. V was pared by 3 bases and J by 1 base, with 7 bases of the junction left unmatched. Here the CDR3 reads CASSPGTGMGSYNEQFF. CDR3 coding DNA: TGTGCCAGCTCACCGGGGACAGGGATGGGGTCCTACAATGAGCAGTTCTTC.

CDR3 sequence reads: CASSLGQGLGDTEAFF. DNA for the CDR3: TGTGCCAGCAGCTTGGGACAGGGCCTGGGGGACACTGAAGCTTTCTTT. The V and J genes are TRBV3-1 (or the pseudogene TRBV3-2) and TRBJ1-1; 9 bases are a match to TRBD1. The germline V gene has CDR1 LGHDT and CDR2 YNNKEL (reference sequence). Trimming cost V 5 bases and J 3 bases; bases outside gene matches: 10. The CDR3 runs to 16 residues.

This chain uses TRBV2 with TRBJ1-1, with unresolved D. Trimming removed 3 bases at V and 5 bases at J, with 13 bases between. Germline V gene lookup returns CDR1 SNHLY and CDR2 FYNNEI. The CDR3 runs to 14 residues. CDR3 amino acids: CASSDGPYLTEAFF. CDR3 nucleotides: TGTGCCAGCAGTGATGGACCCTATTTGACTGAAGCTTTCTTT.

The chain combines TRBV28 with TRBJ1-2; D perhaps matches TRBD1 (6 bases). The CDR3 loop spans 14 amino acids. The germline gives CDR1 MDHEN, CDR2 SYDVKM. Between the trimmed V and J ends, which lost 6 bases and 0 bases, there was a span of 11 bases. The CDR3 spells CASRPGHSNYGYTF. CDR3 coding DNA: TGTGCCAGCAGACCGGGACACTCTAACTATGGCTACACCTTC.

The chain employs TRBV5-4 and TRBJ2-2; TRBD2 aligns across 8 bases. V gave up 7 bases and J gave up 2 bases; unmatched junction bases: 7. This CDR3 has 15 amino acids. The germline CDR1 and CDR2 sequences are SGHNT and YYREEE (reference sequence). CDR3 bases: TGTGCCAGCTCAATGACTAGCGTTAACACCGGGGAGCTGTTTTTT. Its translation is CASSMTSVNTGELFF.